This entry lists 10 T cell receptor beta chains sequenced from one sample in a study of T-cell memory formation after mild COVID-19. TCRdb passed the 5' RACE reads through MiXCR, listing each CDR3 protein once. The sample includes roughly 170,000 distinct CDR3 sequences, around 20% of them seen just once. Sequencing was done on a sample of PBMCs or a T cell subset sorted from them (not recorded which). The source of these receptors is a man between 18 and 35 years old who had mild COVID-19 (a few samples of this study predate the infection). Cell type and time point are not known.

This clonotype showed up just a few times. This chain links TRBV18 with TRBJ2-7; D may correspond to TRBD1 or TRBD2 (5 bases each). CDR1 is KGHSH, CDR2 LQKENI, per germline. Trimming stripped 4 bases from V and 0 bases from J, with 16 bases between. CDR3 size: 16 residues. The CDR3 spells CASSLTPGRVSYEQYF. Written as DNA, the CDR3 is TGTGCCAGCTCACTCACGCCGGGACGGGTCTCCTACGAGCAGTACTTC.

This clonotype was picked up a small number of times. V usage is TRBV18 and J usage is TRBJ1-1; D is perhaps TRBD1 (5 bases). This CDR3 contains 15 residues. CDR1 is KGHSH and CDR2 is LQKENI in the germline V gene. Trimming took off 0 bases at V and 3 bases at J, with 11 bases between the two ends. The CDR3 here is CASSPPSRVDTEAFF. The CDR3 nucleotides read TGTGCCAGCTCACCACCGAGCAGGGTTGACACTGAAGCTTTCTTT.

The chain couples TRBV6-5 to TRBJ2-1, with 9 bases identical to TRBD1. Trimming took 6 bases from V and 3 from J; bases not matched to a gene: 3. CDR3 length: 14 residues. Germline CDR1 is MNHEY and CDR2 is SVGAGI. This CDR3 reads CASSRQGGYNEQFF. CDR3 nucleotides: TGTGCCAGCAGCAGACAGGGGGGCTACAATGAGCAGTTCTTC.

The chain joins TRBV18 to TRBJ2-1; 14 nucleotides line up with TRBD2. This CDR3 spans 16 amino acids. From germline, CDR1 is KGHSH and CDR2 LQKENI. V gave up 3 bases and J gave up 7 bases; unmatched junction bases: 5. For the CDR3, the DNA is TGTGCCAGCTCACCTGGACTAGCGGGGGGCCGAAATGAGCAGTTCTTC. It is translated as CASSPGLAGGRNEQFF.

The chain uses TRBV4-1 and TRBJ2-5; weak D call: TRBD2 (5 bases). Trimming took off 0 bases at V and 5 bases at J, with 25 bases between the two ends. Germline-derived CDR1 and CDR2 are MGHRA and YSYEKL. The CDR3 spans 19 residues. The CDR3, as DNA: TGCGCCAGCAGCCAAGATCGTGGGTTTCGGACCGAGTCGGGGGAGACCCAGTACTTC. Its translation is CASSQDRGFRTESGETQYF.

This chain links TRBV12-3 or TRBV12-4 with TRBJ1-1; D gene ambiguous. The ends were cut back, 0 bases at V and 11 bases at J, with 10 bases in the middle. The CDR3 runs 12 residues. CDR3 loop: CASSLALQWAFF. In DNA, the CDR3 is TGTGCCAGCAGTTTAGCCCTCCAGTGGGCTTTCTTT.

The chain uses TRBV7-8 and TRBJ1-3; D is undetermined. Per the germline V gene, CDR1 is SGHVS and CDR2 is FQNEAQ. CDR3 length equals 13 residues. The V end lost 5 bases, the J end lost 0 bases, and 5 bases lay between the germline ends. CDR3 amino acids: CASSGGSGNTIYF. The DNA for the CDR3 is TGTGCCAGCAGCGGAGGCTCTGGAAACACCATATATTTT.

This clonotype has more than one count but fewer than ten. The chain joins TRBV6-2 or TRBV6-3 to TRBJ1-5; TRBD1 aligns across 9 bases. The germline V gene encodes CDR1 MNHEY and CDR2 SVGEGT. This CDR3 has 14 amino acids. The V gene end was trimmed by 2 bases and the J gene end by 9 bases; junction bases not matched to a gene: 5. CDR3 amino acids: CASSYNRGRLPQHF. The CDR3 nucleotides read TGTGCCAGCAGTTACAACAGGGGGCGTTTGCCCCAGCATTTT.

This clonotype was counted a few times. V is TRBV6-5 and J is TRBJ2-2; D is unresolved. The germline V and J ends were trimmed by 2 bases and 4 bases, with 5 bases remaining between them. This CDR3 region has 13 residues. Germline V gene lookup returns CDR1 MNHEY and CDR2 SVGAGI. CDR3 region: CASSYRVTGELFF. For the CDR3, the DNA is TGTGCCAGCAGTTACAGGGTCACCGGGGAGCTGTTTTTT.

This clonotype was detected ten times or more. This chain links TRBV20-1 with TRBJ2-7; possibly TRBD2 for D (6 bases). CDR1 is DFQATT, CDR2 SNEGSKA, per germline (reference sequence). The ends were cut back, 0 bases at V and 6 bases at J, with 18 bases in the middle. The CDR3 sequence is 15 residues long. The DNA of the CDR3 is TGCAGTGCTAGAGATCAGGGCCAGGGAGGTTTCGAGCAGTACTTC. Translation: CSARDQGQGGFEQYF.